The TCR beta chain described here comes from a study of blood T cells in healthy people across ages (dated by TCRdb to between 2014 and 2016). Turning to the overall study: In model experiments, roughly one uniquely barcoded TCR beta cDNA molecule per two T cells was captured by template switching. The study measured age-related changes in TCR beta repertoire diversity using deep sequencing normalized with unique cDNA molecular identifiers. The donors were divided into four age groups: young (average about 16 years), middle-aged (roughly 42), aged (roughly 66) and long-lived (82). Two additional independent replicas of 1 million unique cDNA reads from the same blood draw were analyzed for two donors (one aged 18 to 29 and one aged 80 or older). To avoid experimental bias, donors of different ages were spread randomly across the sequencing lanes. What the study reported, not specific to this receptor: Donor CMV infection status was unknown, potentially confounding age-related changes in expanded clonotypes. Conclusive comparison of naive and antigen-experienced compartments was prevented by the profiling of bulk unsorted PBMCs. There was a strong correlation between observed TCR beta diversity and the percentage of naive T cells measured by flow cytometry. The long-lived group showed more naive CD4+ T cells, fewer expanded clones and increased TCR diversity than the aged group, suggesting age selection. Observed TCR beta diversity per million T cells fell roughly linearly with age, and a significant reduction was already apparent by age around 40. Estimates of total diversity from one million sequenced T cells were regarded as lower bounds and underestimates.

The library was made by 5' RACE. A second 7 to 11 cycle PCR used a sample-barcoded 5' primer and a J-beta primer mix. A template-switch 5' adaptor carrying 12 random nucleotides introduced a unique molecular identifier onto each TCR beta cDNA molecule. At least 2.5 million CDR3-containing paired-end reads were obtained from each sample. All of the RNA was converted into first-strand cDNA using the Mint cDNA synthesis kit, with a TRBC-specific oligonucleotide serving as the primer. Following uracil-DNA glycosylase treatment, a first 18-cycle PCR with universal primers M1SS and BC2_uni_R was performed on all cDNA. On the study's bioinformatics: For normalization, 1 million high-quality reads, each with a distinct molecular identifier, were randomly selected from each sample. Reads sharing molecular identifiers were discarded rather than binned into consensus sequences. CDR3 identification, clonotype clustering and error correction used MiTCR with a Q25 quality threshold and the strictest error-elimination algorithm. A nonparametric unseen species model with Euler transformation was used to estimate lower-bound total TCR beta diversity. TCRdb trimmed the raw reads at Q25, called clones with MiXCR and kept productive beta chains. Identical CDR3 protein sequences are pooled into one entry, listed with their most common genes and DNA. For this entry, the V and J calls and clone size follow TCRdb and not the study's own pipeline. For this sample there are 1.5 million to 2 million distinct CDR3 sequences; around 40% appear just once. The leading ten clones occupy around 23% of the sample.

The roughly 37 donors, aged roughly 6 to 90 years, were systemically healthy Caucasian individuals from Russia. Around 9.8 milliliters of peripheral blood were collected from each donor into EDTA-treated Vacutainer tubes. Ficoll-Paque density-gradient centrifugation was used to isolate PBMCs, with at least 6.5 million per sample. Trizol reagent was used to extract total RNA from the PBMCs, yielding at least 6 micrograms per sample. For every donor, an aliquot of PBMCs went through flow cytometry to measure the percentages of naive CD45RAhigh/CD27high T cells. Trimming at the junction amounts to 3 bases on V and 6 bases on J, and the germline ends lie 12 bases apart. The CDR3 goes from the cysteine to the phenylalanine over 14 residues. The sequence is cut down to CDR3 DNA, 42 bases in frame from base 1. According to the germline V gene, CDR1 reads ENHRY and CDR2 reads SYGVKD. This clonotype was detected a few times. The clone's antigen remains unknown. Base qualities are not recorded, but no much larger clone differs from it by a single base.

The clonotype originates from a human donor in good health. Sample: blood. The chain joins TRBV10-3 to TRBJ1-5, with the D gene not clear enough to name. This receptor has the CDR3 CAISETGESQPQHF. The DNA sequence is as follows: TGTGCCATCAGTGAAACCGGAGAGTCTCAGCCCCAGCATTTT.